The 8 T cell receptor beta chains below all came from one sample that was sequenced in a study of blood T cells in healthy people across ages. Primers used in a second PCR of about 6 to 11 cycles were a sample-barcoded 5' primer and a J-beta primer mix. TCRdb independently ran MiXCR on the 5' RACE reads; one entry per CDR3 protein. The table shows 1.5 million to 2 million distinct CDR3 sequences, with roughly 30% occurring only once. The source material was blood. These receptors originate from a woman aged 30 to 39 in good health.

This clonotype appeared a single time. The genes are TRBV7-9 and TRBJ2-5; D may correspond to TRBD1 or TRBD2 (5 bases each). Germline values: CDR1 SEHNR, CDR2 FQNEAQ (reference sequence). The CDR3 length is 14 residues. Trimming removed 2 bases at V and 11 bases at J, with 18 bases between. The CDR3 reads CASSLFGEGNEQYF. The DNA for the CDR3 is TGTGCCAGCAGCTTATTTGGTGAGGGGAATGAGCAGTACTTC.

There are many counts of this clonotype. The chain has TRBV29-1 and TRBJ1-4; 10 positions agree with TRBD1. The length of the CDR3 is 12 residues. The trim removed 6 bases at V and 7 bases at J, leaving 2 bases unmatched. The V gene's germline CDR1 is SQVTM and CDR2 ANQGSEA. CDR3 in amino acids: CSVGQGGEKLFF. CDR3 sequence (DNA): TGCAGCGTCGGACAGGGGGGTGAAAAACTGTTTTTT.

The genes are TRBV12-3 or TRBV12-4 and TRBJ2-1, with D perhaps TRBD2 (6 bases). The V end was cut by 8 bases, the J end by 0 bases, with 14 bases between. This CDR3 has 15 residues. CDR3 in amino acids: CASEGLFSSYNEQFF. CDR3 nucleotide sequence: TGTGCCAGCGAGGGACTCTTCAGCTCCTACAATGAGCAGTTCTTC.

This chain connects TRBV28 to TRBJ2-2; 8 bases line up with TRBD2. The CDR3 contains 20 residues. The germline V gene encodes CDR1 MDHEN and CDR2 SYDVKM. The V and J ends lost 4 bases and 5 bases, in that order; junction bases with no gene match: 21. The CDR3 DNA reads TGTGCCAGCAGTTCCCCCCCCCTTCGAACCGGGACTAGGAGAACCGGGGAGCTGTTTTTT. Protein: CASSSPPLRTGTRRTGELFF.

Turning to this clonotype: Given the absence of the conserved phenylalanine or tryptophan at the CDR3 end, a read error is likely. This chain joins TRBV20-1 and TRBJ1-2; possible D gene TRBD1, 6 bases. The germline CDR1 and CDR2 sequences are DFQATT and SNEGSKA (reference sequence). This CDR3 comprises 13 residues. V was clipped by 6 bases and J by 2 bases, with 13 bases between them. The CDR3: CSAARTENYGYTV. Here the CDR3 DNA reads TGCAGTGCCGCCCGGACAGAGAACTATGGCTACACCGTC.

The J gene is TRBJ2-7, the V gene TRBV7-6, with D perhaps TRBD2 (6 bases). V was cut by 1 base and J by 3 bases, with 16 bases left in between. Germline assignment: CDR1 SGHVS and CDR2 FNYEAQ. This CDR3 is 16 amino acids long. The CDR3 DNA sequence: TGTGCCAGCAGCTTAGGGCAGGGAGGTCCCCACTACGAGCAGTACTTC. Translating it yields CASSLGQGGPHYEQYF.

Details on this clonotype: This sequence may be a read error, since a much larger clone differs from it by one base. J is TRBJ2-5 and V is TRBV29-1, with a possible D match to TRBD2 (5 bases). V was clipped by 5 bases and J by 0 bases, with 16 bases between them. This CDR3 region has 15 residues. Germline assignment: CDR1 SQVTM and CDR2 ANQGSEA. In nucleotides, the CDR3 is TGCAGCGTTAAAGGCAGCGGAGCGTACCAAGAGACCCAGTACTTC. This sequence encodes CSVKGSGAYQETQYF.

V gene TRBV4-1 combines with J gene TRBJ1-1; D might be TRBD1 (6 bases). The V gene's germline CDR1 is MGHRA and CDR2 YSYEKL. The CDR3 has 18 residues. Trimming took 1 base from V and 0 from J, leaving 18 bases between them. CDR3 DNA: TGCGCCAGCAGCCAAGTTCGGGTAGGGGACAACATGAACACTGAAGCTTTCTTT. Translating it yields CASSQVRVGDNMNTEAFF.